This T cell receptor (beta chain) stems from a study of shared clonotypes between healthy human individuals. Deletions cut 0 bases from V and 3 bases from J, with 9 bases between. CDR1 is SEHNR, CDR2 FQNEAQ, per germline (reference sequence). The CDR3 is 14 residues long. Original analysis: In the immunoSEQ data, sequences were junction-only and lacked quality scores, so filtering differed. Data came from immunoSEQ multiplex PCR; TCRdb stores just in-frame clones and leaves some out. V and J calls and clone size follow that table, whereas D and trimming were derived from the DNA. The sample carries about 2.2 million clones, more than 85% recorded once. On this clone: Its antigen is not known.

Study-level results: Clonotype sharing among donors likely depends on sequencing depth. The small donor group covered limited genetic and exposure diversity. Rarefaction exposed incomplete sorted-subset sequencing despite large depth.

Naive CD8 cells lacked CD45RO, underwent positive selection for CCR7 and left out terminally differentiated effector memory CD45RA+ cells. Sequenced material: naive CD8+ T cells from PBMCs. The sequence was obtained from a man aged 18 to 35 in good health. Some clones in this sample may be carry-over from other donors' samples. The chain recombines TRBV7-9 with TRBJ2-7; D is undetermined. CDR3 residues: CASSLAAEHYEQYF. In DNA form, the CDR3 reads TGTGCCAGCAGCTTAGCCGCGGAACACTACGAGCAGTACTTC. Filled out from reference TRBV7-9 and TRBJ2-7, the complete variable domain reads DTGVSQNPRHKITKRGQNVTFRCDPISEHNRLYWYRQTLGQGPEFLTYFQNEAQLEKSRLLSDRFSAERPKGSFSTLEIQRTEQGDSAMYLCASSLAAEHYEQYFGPGTRLTVT.